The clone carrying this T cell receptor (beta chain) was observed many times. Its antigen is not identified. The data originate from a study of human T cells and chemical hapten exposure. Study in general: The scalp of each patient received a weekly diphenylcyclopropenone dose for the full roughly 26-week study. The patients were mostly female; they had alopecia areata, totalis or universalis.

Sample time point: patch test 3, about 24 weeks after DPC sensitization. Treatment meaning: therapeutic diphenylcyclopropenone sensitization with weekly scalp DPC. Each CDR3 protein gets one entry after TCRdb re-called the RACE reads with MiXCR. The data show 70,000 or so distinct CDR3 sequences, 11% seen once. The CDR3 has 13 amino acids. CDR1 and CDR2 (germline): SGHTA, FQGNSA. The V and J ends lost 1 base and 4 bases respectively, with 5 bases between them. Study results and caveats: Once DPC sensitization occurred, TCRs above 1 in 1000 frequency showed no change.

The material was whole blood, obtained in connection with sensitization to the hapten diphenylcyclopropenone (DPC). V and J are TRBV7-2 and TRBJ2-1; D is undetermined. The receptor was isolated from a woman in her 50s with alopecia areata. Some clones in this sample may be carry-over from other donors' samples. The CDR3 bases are TGTGCCAGCAGCTTAGTAAGTTACAATGAGCAGTTCTTC. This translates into CASSLVSYNEQFF.